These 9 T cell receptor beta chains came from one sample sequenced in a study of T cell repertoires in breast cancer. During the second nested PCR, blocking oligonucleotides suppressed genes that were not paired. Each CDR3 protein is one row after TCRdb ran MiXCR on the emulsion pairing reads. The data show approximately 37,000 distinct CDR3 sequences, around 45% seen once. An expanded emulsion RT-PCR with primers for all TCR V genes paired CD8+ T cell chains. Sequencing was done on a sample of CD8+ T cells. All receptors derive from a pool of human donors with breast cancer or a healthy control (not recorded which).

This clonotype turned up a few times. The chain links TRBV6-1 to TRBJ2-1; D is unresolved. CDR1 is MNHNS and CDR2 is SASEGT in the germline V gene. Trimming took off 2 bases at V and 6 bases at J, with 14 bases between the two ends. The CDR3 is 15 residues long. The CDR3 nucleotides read TGTGCCAGCAGTGAAATCCTCCAGCGTCCCAATGAGCAGTTCTTC. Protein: CASSEILQRPNEQFF.

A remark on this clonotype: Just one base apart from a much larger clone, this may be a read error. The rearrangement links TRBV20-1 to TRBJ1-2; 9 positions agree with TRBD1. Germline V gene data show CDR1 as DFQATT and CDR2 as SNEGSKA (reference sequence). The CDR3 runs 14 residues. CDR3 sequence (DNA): TGCGGTGCTAGTAACAGGGGGCCGGTCCTCAGCTACACCTTC. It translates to CGASNRGPVLSYTF.

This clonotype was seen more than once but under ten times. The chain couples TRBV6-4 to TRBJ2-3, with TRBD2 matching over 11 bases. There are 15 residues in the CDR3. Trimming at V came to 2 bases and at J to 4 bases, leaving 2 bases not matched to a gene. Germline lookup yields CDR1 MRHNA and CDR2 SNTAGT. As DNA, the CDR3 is TGTGCCAGCAGTGACGGGACTAGCGGAGCAGATACGCAGTATTTT. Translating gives CASSDGTSGADTQYF.

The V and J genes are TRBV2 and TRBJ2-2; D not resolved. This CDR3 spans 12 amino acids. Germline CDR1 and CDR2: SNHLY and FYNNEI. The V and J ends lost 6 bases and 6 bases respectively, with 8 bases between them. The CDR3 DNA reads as TGTGCCAGCAGATACGAGGCCGGGGAGCTGTTTTTT. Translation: CASRYEAGELFF.

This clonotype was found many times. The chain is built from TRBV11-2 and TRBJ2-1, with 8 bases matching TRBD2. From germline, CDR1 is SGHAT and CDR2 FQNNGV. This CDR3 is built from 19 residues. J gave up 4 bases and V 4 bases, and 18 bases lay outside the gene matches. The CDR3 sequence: CASSSRPDPGTSGYNEQFF. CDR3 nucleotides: TGTGCCAGCAGCTCTAGACCAGACCCGGGTACTAGCGGTTACAATGAGCAGTTCTTC. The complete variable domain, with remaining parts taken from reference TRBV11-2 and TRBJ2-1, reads EAGVAQSPRYKIIEKRQSVAFWCNPISGHATLYWYQQILGQGPKLLIQFQNNGVVDDSQLPKDRFSAERLKGVDSTLKIQPAKLEDSAVYLCASSSRPDPGTSGYNEQFFGPGTRLTVL.

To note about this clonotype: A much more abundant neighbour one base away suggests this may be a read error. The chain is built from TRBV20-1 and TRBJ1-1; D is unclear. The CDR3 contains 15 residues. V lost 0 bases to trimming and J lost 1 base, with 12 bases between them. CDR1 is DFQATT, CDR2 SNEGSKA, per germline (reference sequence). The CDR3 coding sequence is TGCAGTGCTAGAGATACGGGCGGAGCGAACACTGAAGCTTTCTTT. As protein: CSARDTGGANTEAFF.

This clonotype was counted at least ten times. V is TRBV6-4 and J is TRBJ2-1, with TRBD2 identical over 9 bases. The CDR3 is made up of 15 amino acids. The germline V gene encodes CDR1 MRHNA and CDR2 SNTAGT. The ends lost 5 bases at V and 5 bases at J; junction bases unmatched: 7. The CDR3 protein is CASSSKTSGDNEQFF. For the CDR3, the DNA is TGTGCCAGCAGTTCTAAGACTAGCGGCGACAATGAGCAGTTCTTC.

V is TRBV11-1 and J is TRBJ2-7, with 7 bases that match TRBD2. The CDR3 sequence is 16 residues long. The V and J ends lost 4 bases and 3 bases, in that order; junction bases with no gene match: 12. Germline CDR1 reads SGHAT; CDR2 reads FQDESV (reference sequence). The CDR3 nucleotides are TGTGCCAGCAGCTCCCGACCTAGCGGAACCAACTACGAGCAGTACTTC. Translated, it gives CASSSRPSGTNYEQYF.

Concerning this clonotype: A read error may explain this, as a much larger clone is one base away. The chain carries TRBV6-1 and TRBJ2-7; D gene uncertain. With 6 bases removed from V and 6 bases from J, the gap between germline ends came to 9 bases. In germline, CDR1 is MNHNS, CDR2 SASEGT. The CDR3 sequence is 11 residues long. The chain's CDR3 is CASSNYCEQYF. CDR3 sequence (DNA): TGTGCCAGCAGCAACTACTGCGAGCAGTACTTC.